The T cell receptor beta chain under discussion was sequenced for a study of graft-versus-host responses after intestinal transplantation. Study context: Each of the recipients got a multivisceral, liver-intestinal, or isolated intestinal transplant. The study gave all recipients anti-thymocyte globulin induction, then tacrolimus and steroids for three to four years. Study-wide results and limits: In recipient marrow, GvH clones were found, and some appeared first in ileum or blood. Elevated graft-versus-host to host-versus-graft clonal ratios in allografts were recorded for patients with graft-donor T cell macrochimerism.

The data were produced by immunoSEQ multiplex PCR, yet TCRdb's version contains in-frame clones alone and is incomplete. The sample has about 150,000 clones, around 90% seen once. The CDR3 loop spans 13 amino acids. The V end was cut by 4 bases, the J end by 8 bases, with 12 bases between. CDR1 is SGHRS, CDR2 YFSETQ, per germline. On this clone: Its antigen is still unknown.

The material sequenced was unstimulated CD4+ T cells sorted from spleen or lymph node cells, taken before intestinal transplant. This TCR was recovered from a human donor who received an intestinal transplant. The V and J genes are TRBV5-1 and TRBJ1-4, with a weak D call TRBD1 (5 bases). CDR3 amino acids: CASSRGLGEKLFF. CDR3 nucleotide sequence: TGCGCCAGCAGCCGGGGGTTAGGGGAAAAACTGTTTTTT. Full variable domain (missing parts from reference TRBV5-1 and TRBJ1-4): KAGVTQTPRYLIKTRGQQVTLSCSPISGHRSVSWYQQTPGQGLQFLFEYFSETQRNKGNFPGRFSGRQFSNSRSEMNVSTLELGDSALYLCASSRGLGEKLFFGSGTQLSVL.